This T cell receptor beta chain derives from a study of blood T cell repertoires in COVID-19. Whole-study context: In each case, the material was cDNA or gDNA derived from T cells, B-cell-depleted T cells, or PBMCs.

Germline CDR1 and CDR2: SEHNR and FQNEAQ (reference sequence). The CDR3 is made up of 14 amino acids. The V end lost 11 bases, the J end lost 1 base, and 14 bases lay between the germline ends. Method: immunoSEQ multiplex PCR; TCRdb's copy keeps in-frame clones and lacks some. Of 350,000 to 400,000 clones listed, about 89% are singletons. Across about two dozen US areas, participants ranged in age from 18 to 89 years. The chain is built from TRBV7-9 and TRBJ2-2, with D maybe TRBD1 (5 bases). The origin of this receptor is a woman between 40 and 55 years old who had been exposed to COVID-19. The sample taken for sequencing was PBMCs or T cells enriched from blood (not recorded which). CDR3 nucleotides: TGTGCCTCCAACCCAGGGAAGAACACCGGGGAGCTGTTTTTT. It is translated as CASNPGKNTGELFF.